This is a list of T cell receptor beta chains from one sample in a study of blood T cell repertoires in COVID-19. Sequencing used immunoSEQ multiplex PCR; TCRdb keeps in-frame clones, though not all of them. The table records 200,000 to 250,000 clones, less than 85% of them present only once. The sample taken for sequencing was peripheral blood. All receptors derive from a woman older than 75 with acute or convalescent COVID-19. Each CDR3 is given with its conserved first and last residue.

cdr3_aa v_call
CASSFVGTVGNEQFF TRBV11-3
CASSVGDSLGTEAFF TRBV9
CASSPPTGQPYEQYF TRBV6-5
CASSSGLAGSYEQYF TRBV11-3
CASRPQGIANYGYTF TRBV6-4
CASSPALRTGRNYGYTF TRBV3-1/TRBV3-2
CGGDSYYGYTF TRBV20-1
CASSLRGGAENTGELFF TRBV19
CASSLRRTGQHYGYTF TRBV5-6
CASSWDRADSPLHF TRBV28
CASSRRLAGAQYF TRBV3-1/TRBV3-2
CASSIAPNTDTQYF TRBV19
CASSFIRAQGEKLFF TRBV27
CSASVTPGQGAHSNQPQHF TRBV20-1
CATSALSGQGAYAGELFF TRBV24-1
CAWSGLAGVTGELFF TRBV30
CASSTHRTEDTEAFF TRBV9
CASKKPSTYEQYF TRBV6-5
CASSIPGTRGGYTF TRBV19